This TCR beta chain was obtained from a study of CD8+CD57+ T cells in acquired aplastic anemia. Study summary: The mean DNA yield obtained from sorted CD4+ and CD8+ cells came to about 3 ug. Overall study results and limits: Around 30 sequences, all CD8+ CDR3, were shared between patients and controls.

All sequencing subjects had displayed CD8+CD57+ cell expansion on flow cytometry. About this clonotype itself: Its antigen remains unidentified.

The germline V and J ends were trimmed by 5 bases and 2 bases, with 13 bases remaining between them. Germline V gene sequence: CDR1 WSHSY, CDR2 SAAADI. CDR3 length: 15 amino acids. Profiling of TCR beta VDJ combinations and CDR3 sequences used genomic DNA as template. TCRdb re-analysed the reads in MiXCR, keeping a single row per CDR3 protein. Seen here are roughly 500,000 distinct CDR3 sequences, around 32% observed once, and the top ten hold nearly 0.85%. This TCR was sampled from a human donor with aplastic anemia. The specimen was sorted CD4+, CD8+, or CD8+CD57+ T cells (not recorded which) from PBMCs. The rearrangement links TRBV10-2 to TRBJ1-3; unclear D gene. The CDR3 protein is CASSSTDFPGNTIYF. CDR3 coding DNA: TGCGCCAGCAGTTCGACGGATTTCCCTGGAAACACCATATATTTT.